The rows below give T cell receptor beta chains drawn from one sample of a study of cytomegalovirus exposure and HLA in healthy donors. Sequencing used immunoSEQ multiplex PCR; TCRdb keeps in-frame clones, though not all of them. In the table there are a few hundred thousand clones, roughly 88% of which are singletons. The specimen sequenced was PBMCs. These receptors were obtained from a woman aged 18-30 years in good health and CMV-seronegative. CDR3s include the opening cysteine and the closing phenylalanine or tryptophan. D genes are given only for firm matches. Some rows have no size entry. The others give once, few or many, or a class for an expanded clone.

>NA|TRBD1|TRBV9|TRBJ2-5
CASSARPGGRETQYF
TGTGCCAGCAGCGCTCGACCAGGGGGCCGAGAGACCCAGTACTTC
>once|TRBD1|TRBV5-6|TRBJ1-3
CASSLRDRVVGNTIYF
TGTGCCAGCAGCCTACGGGACAGGGTGGTCGGAAACACCATATATTTT
>NA|NA|TRBV18|TRBJ2-3
CASSPRTLIPDTQYF
TGTGCCAGCTCACCCCGGACTCTCATTCCTGATACGCAGTATTTT
>NA|NA|TRBV4-1|TRBJ1-5
CASSQDVLGVDSNQPQHF
TGCGCCAGCAGCCAAGATGTGTTAGGGGTAGATAGCAATCAGCCCCAGCATTTT
>NA|NA|TRBV6-5|TRBJ1-1
CASSYRGRNTEAFF
TGTGCCAGCAGTTACCGGGGAAGGAACACTGAAGCTTTCTTT
>NA|TRBD2|TRBV25-1|TRBJ2-3
CASSDRTSPNTDTQYF
TGTGCCAGCAGTGACCGGACTAGCCCAAACACAGATACGCAGTATTTT
>NA|TRBD2|TRBV28|TRBJ2-7
CASADSGRHSYEQYF
TGTGCCAGCGCTGATAGCGGGAGGCACTCCTACGAGCAGTACTTC
>NA|NA|TRBV9|TRBJ2-1
CASSPTSRDPYNEQFF
TGTGCCAGCAGTCCTACTAGCCGGGACCCCTACAATGAGCAGTTCTTC
>NA|NA|TRBV6-8|TRBJ2-1
CASSLAGTQSSYNEQFF
TGTGCCAGCAGTCTCGCGGGCACCCAGAGCTCCTACAATGAGCAGTTCTTC
>NA|TRBD2|TRBV5-4|TRBJ2-7
CASSELAGDDYEQYF
TGTGCCAGCAGCGAACTGGCGGGAGACGACTACGAGCAGTACTTC
>NA|NA|TRBV4-1|TRBJ2-7
CASSQAGPPRSSYEQYF
TGCGCCAGCAGCCAAGCCGGCCCCCCGCGGAGCTCCTACGAGCAGTACTTC
>few|TRBD2|TRBV7-8|TRBJ2-5
CASSVAGGSETQYF
TGTGCCAGCAGCGTAGCGGGAGGATCGGAGACCCAGTACTTC
>NA|TRBD1|TRBV14|TRBJ2-7
CASSSQGVQFGEQYF
TGTGCCAGCAGCTCACAGGGGGTTCAGTTCGGCGAGCAGTACTTC
>NA|TRBD1|TRBV2|TRBJ1-4
CASRGQGGGQNEKLFF
TGTGCCAGCAGAGGACAGGGAGGTGGCCAAAATGAAAAACTGTTTTTT
>NA|NA|TRBV13|TRBJ2-5
CASSARLRTAETQYF
TGTGCCAGCAGCGCCCGACTGCGGACTGCAGAGACCCAGTACTTC
>NA|TRBD1|TRBV23-1|TRBJ1-5
CASSHSEDRGSDRPGNQPQHF
TGCGCCAGCAGTCACTCAGAGGACAGGGGGTCGGATCGGCCTGGCAATCAGCCCCAGCATTTT
>once|TRBD2|TRBV5-1|TRBJ2-3
CASSSGLAGVRTDTQYF
TGCGCCAGCAGCTCAGGACTAGCGGGAGTGCGCACAGATACGCAGTATTTT
>NA|NA|TRBV28|TRBJ1-2
CASRQRASGKGFNYGYTF
TGTGCCAGCAGGCAAAGGGCGTCAGGGAAGGGTTTCAACTATGGCTACACCTTC
>NA|NA|TRBV6-5|TRBJ1-1
CASSLTAEAFF
TGTGCCAGCAGTCTTACGGCTGAAGCTTTCTTT
>once|TRBD1|TRBV28|TRBJ1-5
CASSPTGKGPNQPQHF
TGTGCCAGCAGTCCGACAGGGAAGGGGCCCAATCAGCCCCAGCATTTT
>NA|NA|TRBV2|TRBJ1-6
CASSEVGGALPLHF
TGTGCCAGCAGTGAAGTGGGGGGGGCGCTTCCCCTCCACTTT
>few|TRBD1|TRBV5-1|TRBJ1-6
CASSLAAGQDNSPLHF
TGCGCCAGCAGCTTGGCCGCCGGACAGGACAATTCACCCCTCCACTTT
>NA|TRBD2|TRBV4-2|TRBJ2-7
CASSHPARTSGRYEQYF
TGTGCCAGCAGCCACCCAGCCCGAACTAGCGGGAGATACGAGCAGTACTTC
>NA|NA|TRBV5-6|TRBJ1-6
CASSGRGRPRGSPLHF
TGTGCCAGCAGCGGGAGGGGACGACCTCGGGGTTCACCCCTCCACTTT
>NA|TRBD2|TRBV23-1|TRBJ2-7
CASSPPGLAGGPDEQYF
TGCGCCAGCAGTCCCCCGGGACTAGCGGGAGGGCCCGATGAGCAGTACTTC
>NA|NA|TRBV27|TRBJ2-1
CASTRSGALNEQFF
TGTGCCAGCACCCGCAGCGGCGCCCTCAATGAGCAGTTCTTC
>NA|NA|TRBV7-9|TRBJ2-7
CASSLDSGGRSSREQYF
TGTGCCAGCAGCTTAGATTCCGGGGGGCGATCGTCTCGCGAGCAGTACTTC
>NA|TRBD2|TRBV5-1|TRBJ2-5
CASSLGLAGAGETQYF
TGCGCCAGCAGCTTGGGACTAGCGGGAGCGGGGGAGACCCAGTACTTC
>once|NA|TRBV30|TRBJ2-3
CAWGGGAGTDTQYF
TGTGCCTGGGGAGGCGGGGCGGGCACAGATACGCAGTATTTT
>once|NA|TRBV7-8|TRBJ1-2
CASSSGQNYGYTF
TGTGCCAGCAGCTCAGGACAGAACTATGGCTACACCTTC
>NA|TRBD2|TRBV7-7|TRBJ2-7
CASSPLTSGMGEQYF
TGTGCCAGCAGCCCATTAACTAGCGGGATGGGTGAGCAGTACTTC
>once|NA|TRBV27|TRBJ2-7
CASSFGSGYEQYF
TGTGCCAGCAGTTTCGGATCGGGCTACGAGCAGTACTTC
>NA|TRBD1|TRBV28|TRBJ1-3
CASSFMTGVAGNTIYF
TGTGCCAGCAGTTTCATGACAGGGGTGGCAGGAAACACCATATATTTT
>NA|TRBD1|TRBV29-1|TRBJ1-2
CSVDRTGANYGYTF
TGCAGCGTTGATCGGACAGGGGCTAACTATGGCTACACCTTC
>NA|NA|TRBV7-8|TRBJ2-5
CASTTGSLRETQYF
TGTGCCAGCACCACCGGGTCACTAAGGGAGACCCAGTACTTC
>NA|TRBD2|TRBV11-2|TRBJ2-7
CASSPRGLAGGYEQYF
TGTGCCAGCAGCCCCCGGGGACTAGCGGGAGGTTACGAGCAGTACTTC
>NA|NA|TRBV5-1|TRBJ2-7
CASSLERRSGSEQYF
TGCGCCAGCAGCTTGGAGCGGCGATCGGGGTCCGAGCAGTACTTC
>once|NA|TRBV6-1|TRBJ2-7
CASKESTNYEQYF
TGTGCCAGCAAGGAGAGTACCAATTACGAGCAGTACTTC